These T cell receptor beta chains were read from a single sample in a study of CD8 T cells in ankylosing spondylitis. Each CDR3 protein gets one entry after TCRdb re-called the 5' RACE reads with MiXCR. The sample holds some 240,000 distinct CDR3 sequences, about 7.3% seen once. The sample consisted of blood, either unsorted or a sorted T cell fraction (not recorded which). Receptor source: a male donor with ankylosing spondylitis. CDR3s include the opening cysteine and the closing phenylalanine or tryptophan. A D gene is named only where the DNA matches it firmly. The size of a clone is reported for some rows only, either as once, few or many, or as a class for expanded clones.

V gene,clone size,J gene,D gene,CDR3 protein,CDR3 DNA
TRBV7-6,few,TRBJ2-1,NA,CASSLLWLGTSSYNEQFF,TGTGCCAGCAGCTTATTGTGGCTGGGGACAAGTTCCTACAATGAGCAGTTCTTC
TRBV12-5,many,TRBJ1-1,NA,CASGLVRTATRMNTEAFF,TGTGCTAGTGGTTTGGTAAGGACAGCCACACGAATGAACACTGAAGCTTTCTTT
TRBV20-1,NA,TRBJ2-5,NA,CSARDRLDQETQYF,TGCAGTGCTAGAGACCGACTGGACCAAGAGACCCAGTACTTC
TRBV4-3,many,TRBJ2-7,TRBD2,CASSQGVSASGLYEQYF,TGCGCCAGCAGCCAAGGGGTGTCGGCTAGCGGCCTCTACGAGCAGTACTTC
TRBV20-1,many,TRBJ1-3,NA,CSARPTDRDTEGGGFGSGNTIYF,TGCAGTGCTAGACCAACCGACCGAGACACCGAAGGGGGGGGGTTTGGCTCTGGAAACACCATATATTTT
TRBV4-3,NA,TRBJ2-1,TRBD2,CASSPLTGLAEYNEQFF,TGCGCCAGCAGCCCCCTCACCGGACTAGCGGAGTACAATGAGCAGTTCTTC
TRBV9,many,TRBJ1-4,NA,CASSVGTVMKEKLFF,TGTGCCAGCAGCGTAGGAACAGTAATGAAGGAAAAACTGTTTTTT
TRBV7-9,NA,TRBJ1-3,NA,CAVAVSPGNTIYF,TGTGCAGTGGCGGTTTCCCCTGGAAACACCATATATTTT
TRBV7-9,NA,TRBJ1-1,NA,CASSRGANTEAFF,TGTGCCAGCAGCCGGGGGGCGAACACTGAAGCTTTCTTT
TRBV9,many,TRBJ1-2,NA,CASSGRSVDGYTF,TGTGCCAGCAGCGGTCGTTCTGTGGATGGCTACACCTTC
TRBV30,NA,TRBJ2-5,NA,CAWSVSGGMTETQYF,TGTGCCTGGAGTGTATCCGGGGGCATGACTGAGACCCAGTACTTC
TRBV7-9,NA,TRBJ2-7,NA,CASSGTGKWEYEQYF,TGTGCCAGCAGCGGAACGGGAAAATGGGAATACGAGCAGTACTTC
TRBV4-1,many,TRBJ2-7,TRBD2,CASSQDLSSGYYEQYF,TGCGCCAGCAGCCAAGATCTGTCTAGCGGGTACTACGAGCAGTACTTC
TRBV6-1,few,TRBJ2-7,TRBD1,CASSEVGTAYEQYF,TGTGCCAGCAGTGAAGTTGGGACAGCCTACGAGCAGTACTTC
TRBV6-2/TRBV6-3,NA,TRBJ1-5,NA,CASLSSTVSWGDQPQHF,TGTGCCAGTCTCTCATCCACTGTCAGCTGGGGGGATCAGCCCCAGCATTTT
TRBV28,NA,TRBJ1-6,NA,CASPSRGVGYSPLHF,TGTGCCAGCCCTTCGCGGGGGGTTGGATATTCACCCCTCCACTTT
TRBV29-1,many,TRBJ2-7,NA,CSVVTRLGYEQYF,TGCAGCGTGGTGACCCGATTGGGCTACGAGCAGTACTTC
TRBV4-3,many,TRBJ2-7,TRBD1,CASSQGQGNPYEQYF,TGCGCCAGCAGCCAAGGACAGGGCAATCCCTACGAGCAGTACTTC
TRBV4-2,NA,TRBJ1-2,NA,CASSQGSGWRGYTF,TGTGCCAGCAGCCAAGGCTCAGGGTGGAGAGGCTACACCTTC
TRBV19,NA,TRBJ2-1,TRBD2,CASTWTSARNEQFF,TGTGCCAGTACATGGACTAGCGCTCGGAATGAGCAGTTCTTC
TRBV9,few,TRBJ2-2,TRBD2,CASAHPTSGGQKDTGELFF,TGTGCCAGCGCCCATCCCACTAGCGGGGGCCAAAAGGACACCGGGGAGCTGTTTTTT
TRBV11-2,many,TRBJ2-5,NA,CASSLAGLGETQYF,TGTGCCAGCAGCTTAGCCGGACTGGGAGAGACCCAGTACTTC
TRBV6-2/TRBV6-3,many,TRBJ2-3,NA,CASSHTGFGTDTQYF,TGTGCCAGCAGTCACACAGGGTTCGGCACAGATACGCAGTATTTT
TRBV19,few,TRBJ2-7,NA,CASSISLGYEQYF,TGTGCCAGTAGTATCTCACTGGGCTACGAGCAGTACTTC
TRBV7-3,NA,TRBJ1-1,NA,CASSLNVLENTEAFF,TGTGCCAGCAGCTTAAACGTTCTAGAGAACACTGAAGCTTTCTTT
TRBV12-3/TRBV12-4,NA,TRBJ2-3,NA,CASSGYSEATTDTQYF,TGTGCCAGCAGTGGGTACTCGGAAGCTACCACAGATACGCAGTATTTT
TRBV27,many,TRBJ2-1,TRBD1,CASSWTGRNEQFF,TGTGCCAGCAGCTGGACAGGGCGGAATGAGCAGTTCTTC
TRBV4-2,many,TRBJ1-5,NA,CASSQDLGRQHQPQHF,TGTGCCAGCAGCCAAGATCTGGGCAGGCAACATCAGCCCCAGCATTTT
TRBV28,NA,TRBJ2-2,TRBD1,CASSSITQGANTGELFF,TGTGCCAGCAGTTCCATAACACAGGGGGCGAACACCGGGGAGCTGTTTTTT
TRBV10-3,many,TRBJ2-1,NA,CAISDLSDNEQFF,TGTGCCATCAGTGACCTCAGCGACAATGAGCAGTTCTTC
TRBV27,NA,TRBJ2-2,TRBD2,CASSFGGGRFTGELFF,TGTGCCAGCAGTTTCGGGGGGGGTAGGTTCACCGGGGAGCTGTTTTTT
TRBV14,many,TRBJ1-6,NA,CASSQGFWTENSPLHF,TGTGCCAGCAGCCAAGGGTTTTGGACAGAGAATTCACCCCTCCACTTT
TRBV20-1,many,TRBJ2-7,NA,CSASEGSYEQYF,TGCAGTGCTAGTGAGGGCTCTTACGAGCAGTACTTC
TRBV20-1,few,TRBJ1-2,TRBD1,CSARVKGQGARGYTF,TGCAGTGCTAGAGTAAAGGGACAGGGGGCGCGAGGCTACACCTTC
TRBV20-1,many,TRBJ2-5,TRBD1,CSAHSTGGNTQETQYF,TGCAGTGCCCATTCGACAGGGGGCAACACCCAAGAGACCCAGTACTTC
TRBV19,many,TRBJ2-3,TRBD1,CASSTDRETDTQYF,TGTGCCAGTAGTACGGACAGGGAGACAGATACGCAGTATTTT
TRBV28,NA,TRBJ2-7,NA,CASSYAGHIPYEQYF,TGTGCCAGCAGTTATGCCGGACACATACCCTACGAGCAGTACTTC
TRBV2,many,TRBJ2-1,NA,CASSDEITAKIYNEQFF,TGTGCCAGCAGTGATGAGATCACCGCGAAGATATACAATGAGCAGTTCTTC
TRBV7-9,many,TRBJ2-1,NA,CASRPEGAGSSYNEQFF,TGTGCCAGCAGGCCCGAGGGGGCGGGGAGCTCCTACAATGAGCAGTTCTTC
TRBV30,NA,TRBJ2-7,NA,CACRDGNEQYF,TGTGCCTGTCGAGACGGGAACGAGCAGTACTTC
TRBV5-1,few,TRBJ2-1,NA,CASSPGSDEQFF,TGCGCCAGCAGCCCAGGGTCCGATGAGCAGTTCTTC
TRBV29-1,few,TRBJ1-1,NA,CSVGVLRRGTEAFF,TGCAGCGTTGGGGTACTGAGAAGGGGCACTGAAGCTTTCTTT
TRBV7-9,NA,TRBJ2-2,NA,CASSLGAQGITGELFF,TGTGCCAGCAGCTTAGGTGCGCAGGGTATCACCGGGGAGCTGTTTTTT
TRBV6-2/TRBV6-3,many,TRBJ2-1,NA,CASSYTGPYNEQFF,TGTGCCAGCAGTTATACAGGGCCATACAATGAGCAGTTCTTC
TRBV20-1,NA,TRBJ1-5,NA,CSAYTGSNQPQHF,TGCAGTGCTTACACAGGGAGCAATCAGCCCCAGCATTTT
TRBV6-2/TRBV6-3,few,TRBJ1-1,NA,CASSRGVAEAFF,TGTGCCAGCAGTAGAGGGGTGGCTGAAGCTTTCTTT
TRBV6-2/TRBV6-3,many,TRBJ1-5,NA,CASSYGPEDSFNQPQHF,TGTGCCAGCAGTTACGGCCCCGAAGACAGCTTTAATCAGCCCCAGCATTTT
TRBV10-3,NA,TRBJ2-1,TRBD1,CAISEPNTGTGADEQFF,TGTGCCATCAGTGAGCCAAATACAGGGACAGGGGCGGATGAGCAGTTCTTC
TRBV24-1,many,TRBJ2-7,TRBD1,CATSDSRQGVYEQYF,TGTGCCACCAGTGACTCCCGACAGGGGGTCTACGAGCAGTACTTC
TRBV12-3/TRBV12-4,many,TRBJ2-7,TRBD2,CASSSGTSASEQYF,TGTGCCAGCAGCTCCGGGACTAGCGCCAGCGAGCAGTACTTC